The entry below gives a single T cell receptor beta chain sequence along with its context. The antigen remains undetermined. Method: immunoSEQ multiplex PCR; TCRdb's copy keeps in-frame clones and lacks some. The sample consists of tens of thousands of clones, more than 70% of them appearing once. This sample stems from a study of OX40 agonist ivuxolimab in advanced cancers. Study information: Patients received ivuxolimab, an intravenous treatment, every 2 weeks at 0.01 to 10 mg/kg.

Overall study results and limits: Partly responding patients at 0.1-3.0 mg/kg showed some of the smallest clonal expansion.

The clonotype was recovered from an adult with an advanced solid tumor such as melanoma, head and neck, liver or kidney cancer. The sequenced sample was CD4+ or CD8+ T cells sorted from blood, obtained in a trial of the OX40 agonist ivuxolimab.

The CDR3 sequence: CASSWDSQETQYF. CDR3 nucleotide sequence: TGTGCCAGTAGCTGGGACAGTCAAGAGACCCAGTACTTC. The V call is TRBV19, the J call TRBJ2-5; 7 bases map to TRBD1. Germline CDR1 LNHDA, CDR2 SQIVND (reference sequence). With V trimmed by 6 bases and J by 2 bases, 3 bases remained unmatched. The CDR3 runs 13 residues.